This T cell receptor (beta chain) was retrieved from a study of shared clonotypes between healthy human individuals (TCRdb year 2020). In terms of the full investigation: A couple of women and a few men aged 18 to 49 years were included in the cohort. For each donor, three plates each were used for CD4 naive and CD4 memory, two plates were used for CD8 naive, and one plate was used for CD8 memory. To increase sequencing depth and limit assay-specific biases, different laboratories used diverse techniques to prepare libraries and sequence TCR repertoires. Each donor's leukapheresis produced roughly between roughly 0.94 and 9.5 billion PBMCs. To estimate repertoire size and how much clonotypes are shared between individuals, the study performed deep sequencing of blood TCR repertoires from 4 to 6 healthy adults. The paper's findings and limits, for the study overall: When a few donors were compared, the shared fraction of clonotypes was 5% to 6.5% for naive CD4, more than 3% for naive CD8, 2.3% for memory CD4, and around 0.4% for memory CD8. Larger estimated clonotype richness was generally found for naive subsets than for memory subsets. Even with the large sequencing depth, rarefaction of the sorted-subset datasets indicated that sequencing was incomplete. The small number of donors limited the genetic and exposure-history diversity represented. Clonotypes shared by all four sorted-subset donors showed higher generation probabilities than non-shared clonotypes. Pairwise subsampling indicated that sequencing depth was expected to affect the degree of clonotype sharing among donors. Sampling was restricted to blood, and TCR repertoires in tissues likely differ from the TCR repertoires found in blood.

Points on this clone: Its antigen is not yet known. There are no base qualities to consult, and no much larger clone falls within one base.

Donors were healthy HIV-negative adults with no recently reported acute infections or vaccinations. Every donor was a Caucasian adult living in Nashville, Tennessee, USA. Magnetic negative selection was used to enrich CD4+ T cells, after which naive cells were positively selected on CD45RA and the negative fraction became the memory subset. Blood was collected by leukapheresis, and PBMCs were isolated by Ficoll-Histopaque density gradient centrifugation and then cryopreserved in liquid nitrogen vapor phase. Analytical flow cytometry was used to check the purity and quantity of every magnetically sorted T cell population. From each sorted fraction, genomic DNA was isolated and quantified by UV absorbance on a Nanodrop 2000c. Using the deep immunoSEQ assay, multiplex PCR amplified TCR CDR3 regions from genomic DNA. For each cell subset, the extracted genomic DNA was distributed evenly across all wells of several immunoSEQ 96-well plates, and each plate served as one replicate. For sorted subsets, approximately 210 ng of genomic DNA, equivalent to 30,000 or so T cell genomes, went into each replicate PCR. The purified libraries were quantified using a Qubit 3.0 fluorometer, sized with a Bioanalyzer 2100, and then quantified again using the KAPA Library Quantification kit. Each immunoSEQ 96-well plate was sequenced on its own single-read 150-cycle Illumina NextSeq 550 flow cell. The paper's processing steps were these. Because the immunoSEQ output included only junctional sequences and no quality scores, the filtering could not be the same as the filtering used for full-length reads. Sequences were annotated with PyIR, a Python wrapper for IgBLAST v1.9, using IMGT germline references to assign V/J genes and CDR3. Reads were filtered out if the reads had weak V/J assignments (E-value above 1e-6), no CDR3, stop codons, out-of-frame junctions, or ambiguous translated residues. V3J clonotypes were defined by identical inferred V gene, J gene, and CDR3 amino acid sequence. The percentage overlap between two repertoires was calculated by dividing the number of shared unique clonotypes by the size of the smaller repertoire. Richness of each repertoire was evaluated using RTK rarefaction, the Chao1 estimator, and Recon v2.1 estimates of unobserved clonotypes. OLGA was used to compute generation probabilities for all TCRbeta clonotypes that the gDNA method yielded from a handful of donors. Drawn from immuneACCESS, this table holds only the in-frame rearrangements with V and J called that TCRdb kept. Clones are partly lost; checked studies trace under half to an unresolved V gene and leave the rest unexplained. The V and J calls and clone size are taken from that table; D and trimming were inferred from the DNA. Across this sample there are over a million clones, with 98% seen only once. Approximately 0.45% of the sample is held by the ten biggest clonotypes.

Inclusive of the bounding cysteine and phenylalanine, the CDR3 is 14 residues long. CDR3 DNA is the only sequence kept; it has 42 bases, read in frame from the first base. V gives up 0 bases and J gives up 7 bases, and the segment between their germline ends measures 11 bases. CDR1 and CDR2 were assigned from the germline V gene as SGDLS and YYNGEE. This clonotype originated in a man aged 30-40 years in good health. The sample comprised naive CD4+ T cells sorted from blood. Interpreted using the paper, the cell subset or site label stands for: CD45RA+ positively selected. The receptor chain draws on TRBV9 and TRBJ1-5; D gene: possibly TRBD1, on 5 matching bases. Here is the DNA: TGTGCCAGCAGCGTAGGTAGGGGCGAACAGCCCCAGCATTTT. This codes for CASSVGRGEQPQHF.